A selection of T cell receptor beta chains follows, all from one sample in a study of T-cell memory formation after mild COVID-19. MiXCR, run by TCRdb on the 5' RACE reads, gives a single entry per CDR3 protein. Among 500,000 to 550,000 distinct CDR3 sequences listed, around 20% were seen once. The sequenced material came from PBMCs or a T cell subset sorted from them (not recorded which). These receptors were collected from an adult woman who had mild COVID-19 (a few samples of this study predate the infection). Cell type and time point are not known. Each CDR3 is given with its conserved first and last residue. The D gene is left open where the match is weak. Size is omitted from some rows. Given values are once, few, many or a class for expanded clones.

J | size | D | V | DNA | CDR3
TRBJ2-1 | NA | NA | TRBV7-9 | TGTGCCAGCAGCTTAGCGGCCTTTTCTTCGGATGAGCAGTTCTTC | CASSLAAFSSDEQFF
TRBJ1-5 | NA | NA | TRBV30 | TGTGCCTGGAGTGTAGGGTATAGCAATCAGCCCCAGCATTTT | CAWSVGYSNQPQHF
TRBJ2-5 | few | TRBD2 | TRBV7-9 | TGTGCCAGCAGCTTACCAGACGCACTAGCGGTACAAGAGACCCAGTACTTC | CASSLPDALAVQETQYF
TRBJ1-1 | few | NA | TRBV3-1 | TGTGCCAGCATCCAGGCCGGGACTGAAGCTTTCTTT | CASIQAGTEAFF
TRBJ1-2 | NA | NA | TRBV7-9 | TGTGCCAGCAGCTTGACAGGCCTCTCTATGCGCTACACCTTC | CASSLTGLSMRYTF
TRBJ1-2 | few | NA | TRBV12-3/TRBV12-4 | TGTGCCAGCAGTTTCGTACAAGAGAGCTATGGCTACACCTTC | CASSFVQESYGYTF
TRBJ1-2 | NA | NA | TRBV4-2 | TGTGCCAGCAGCCAAGCTACCGGGGAGCGTTATGGCTACACCTTC | CASSQATGERYGYTF
TRBJ1-2 | NA | TRBD1 | TRBV7-9 | TGTGCCAGCAGAGATGGGACAGTCTATGGCTACACCTTC | CASRDGTVYGYTF
TRBJ1-1 | NA | NA | TRBV5-4 | TGTGCCAGCAGCTCTCTCTATAGTTGGGTACCCGAGACAGGCACGAACACTGAAGCTTTCTTT | CASSSLYSWVPETGTNTEAFF
TRBJ2-3 | NA | NA | TRBV4-1 | TGCGCCAGCAGCTCCATCAGGGTGATGGCAGATACGCAGTATTTT | CASSSIRVMADTQYF
TRBJ1-2 | few | NA | TRBV4-2 | TGTGCCAGCAGCCAAGAGAGGGGCTTCGCTCATGGCTACACCTTC | CASSQERGFAHGYTF
TRBJ2-7 | few | NA | TRBV29-1 | TGCAGCGTTGCGACATCTTACGAGCAGTACTTC | CSVATSYEQYF
TRBJ2-6 | NA | NA | TRBV4-1 | TGCGCCAGCAGCCAAGCAGGGACTGGGGCCAACGTCCTGACTTTC | CASSQAGTGANVLTF
TRBJ1-5 | few | NA | TRBV5-1 | TGCGCCAGCAGCTCGTCCCGACTTTCCCGGGACAAATTTAGCAATCAGCCCCAGCATTTT | CASSSSRLSRDKFSNQPQHF
TRBJ2-3 | NA | TRBD2 | TRBV6-5 | TGTGCCAGCAGTTACGGACCCCCGGGGGGGCCCACAGATACGCAGTATTTT | CASSYGPPGGPTDTQYF
TRBJ1-4 | few | NA | TRBV29-1 | TGCAGCGTTCGTGGCCAGGGGCCTGCAACTAATGAAAAACTGTTTTTT | CSVRGQGPATNEKLFF
TRBJ2-7 | few | NA | TRBV4-2 | TGTGCCAGCAGCCAAGCGGCTGCCCCCTACGAGCAGTACTTC | CASSQAAAPYEQYF
TRBJ2-7 | NA | NA | TRBV24-1 | TGTGCCACCAGTGATTTCCGGGGGAGTCGTCCCTACGAGCAGTACTTC | CATSDFRGSRPYEQYF
TRBJ2-1 | NA | TRBD2 | TRBV11-3 | TGTGCCAGCAGCTTGGGAGGCGGGAGAAACTCCTACAATGAGCAGTTCTTC | CASSLGGGRNSYNEQFF
TRBJ2-1 | NA | NA | TRBV6-6 | TGTGCCAGCAGGGCACAGGGTTGGCTAGCGGCCGCTAAGCAGTTCTTC | CASRAQGWLAAAKQFF
TRBJ2-3 | many | NA | TRBV12-3/TRBV12-4 | TGTGCCAGCAGGCAAGCGGGCCGCACAGATACGCAGTATTTT | CASRQAGRTDTQYF
TRBJ2-2 | few | NA | TRBV29-1 | TGCAGCGTTGGTGGGGCGCAAACCGGGGAGCTGTTTTTT | CSVGGAQTGELFF
TRBJ2-1 | few | NA | TRBV5-6 | TGTGCCAGCAGCTTGACAATGAGACTCTCGGGCCACAATGAGCAGTTCTTC | CASSLTMRLSGHNEQFF
TRBJ2-1 | many | NA | TRBV5-1 | TGCGCCAGCAGCTTGTCGGCAGGAATCAATGAGCAGTTCTTC | CASSLSAGINEQFF
TRBJ2-1 | few | TRBD2 | TRBV3-1 | TGTGCCAGCAGCCTAGCGGGAGTGGGCGATGAGCAGTTCTTC | CASSLAGVGDEQFF
TRBJ2-1 | few | NA | TRBV6-5 | TGTGCCAGCAGTTACTTAAGCTCCTACAATGAGCAGTTCTTC | CASSYLSSYNEQFF
TRBJ2-7 | few | NA | TRBV18 | TGTGCCAGCTCACCAGGGGCGCTTAGGGATGAGCAGTACTTC | CASSPGALRDEQYF
TRBJ2-7 | NA | NA | TRBV30 | TGTGCCTGGAGCCTCTCCGGGACAAAATACGAGCAGTACTTC | CAWSLSGTKYEQYF
TRBJ2-7 | NA | NA | TRBV11-2 | TGTGCCAGCAGCCCCCTGACACCTGCCTACGAGCAGTACTTC | CASSPLTPAYEQYF
TRBJ2-1 | NA | NA | TRBV29-1 | TGCAGCGTTGGTGCGGGAACCTCCTACAATGAGCAGTTCTTC | CSVGAGTSYNEQFF
TRBJ1-5 | many | NA | TRBV6-1 | TGTGCCAGCAGTGACCGTGACCTAGTTCAGCCCCAGCATTTT | CASSDRDLVQPQHF
TRBJ2-4 | few | NA | TRBV29-1 | TGCAGCGCTGCCCTTCGGGACATTCAGTACTTC | CSAALRDIQYF
TRBJ1-2 | NA | TRBD1 | TRBV5-1 | TGCGCCAGCAGCTTCCCCAGGACAGGGGGCAACTATGGCTACACCTTC | CASSFPRTGGNYGYTF